Below are 3 T cell receptor beta chains sequenced from a single sample in a study of blood T cell repertoires in COVID-19. Here immunoSEQ multiplex PCR was the method, and the copy in TCRdb shows in-frame clones only, minus some. This table holds some 390,000 clones, 80% to 90% found once. Sequenced: PBMCs or T cells enriched from blood (not recorded which). These receptors all stem from a man aged 25-45 years who had recovered from COVID-19.

The V call is TRBV10-3, the J call TRBJ2-2, with D possibly being TRBD1 (6 bases). There are 17 residues in the CDR3. Germline V gene lookup returns CDR1 ENHRY and CDR2 SYGVKD. Trimming left V 4 bases short and J 4 bases short, with 19 bases between. CDR3 nucleotide sequence: TGTGCCATCAGTGTTTACGCTCATGGGGGCATCACCGGGGAGCTGTTTTTT. Amino acids: CAISVYAHGGITGELFF.

This chain uses TRBV18 with TRBJ1-4; possibly TRBD1 for D (5 bases). V was shortened by 4 bases and J by 6 bases, with 6 bases between the two germline ends. CDR3 length: 12 residues. The germline V gene encodes CDR1 KGHSH and CDR2 LQKENI. CDR3 nucleotides: TGTGCCAGCTCACGACAGTATGAAAAACTGTTTTTT. As protein: CASSRQYEKLFF. Complete variable domain (other parts from reference TRBV18 and TRBJ1-4): NAGVMQNPRHLVRRRGQEARLRCSPMKGHSHVYWYRQLPEEGLKFMVYLQKENIIDESGMPKERFSAEFPKEGPSILRIQQVVRGDSAAYFCASSRQYEKLFFGSGTQLSVL.

V is TRBV3-1 (or the pseudogene TRBV3-2) and J is TRBJ2-1; 8 bases fit TRBD2. The ends lost 2 bases at V and 0 bases at J; junction bases unmatched: 6. CDR3 size: 17 residues. Looked up from germline, CDR1 is LGHDT and CDR2 is YNNKEL (reference sequence). In DNA form, the CDR3 reads TGTGCCAGCAGCCAACTAGCGGGCTGGGGCTCCTACAATGAGCAGTTCTTC. Amino acids: CASSQLAGWGSYNEQFF.